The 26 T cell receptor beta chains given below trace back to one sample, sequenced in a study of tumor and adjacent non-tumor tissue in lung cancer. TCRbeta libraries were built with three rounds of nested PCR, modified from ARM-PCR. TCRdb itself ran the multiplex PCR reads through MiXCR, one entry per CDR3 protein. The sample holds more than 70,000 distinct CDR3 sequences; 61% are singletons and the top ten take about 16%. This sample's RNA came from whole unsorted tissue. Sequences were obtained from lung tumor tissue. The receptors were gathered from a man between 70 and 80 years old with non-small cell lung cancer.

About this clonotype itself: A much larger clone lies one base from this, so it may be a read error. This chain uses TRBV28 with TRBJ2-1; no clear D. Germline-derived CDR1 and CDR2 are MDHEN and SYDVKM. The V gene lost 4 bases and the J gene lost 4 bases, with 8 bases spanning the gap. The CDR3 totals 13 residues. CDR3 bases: TGTGCCAGCAGTTCAAAAATTTACAATGAGCAGTTCTTC. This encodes CASSSKIYNEQFF.

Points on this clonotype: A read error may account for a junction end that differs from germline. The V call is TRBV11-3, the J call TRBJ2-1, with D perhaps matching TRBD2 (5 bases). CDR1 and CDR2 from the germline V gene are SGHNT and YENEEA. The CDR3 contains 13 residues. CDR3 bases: TGTGTCAGCAGCTTAGACGTGGGCGGGGAGCAGTTCTTC. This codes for CVSSLDVGGEQFF.

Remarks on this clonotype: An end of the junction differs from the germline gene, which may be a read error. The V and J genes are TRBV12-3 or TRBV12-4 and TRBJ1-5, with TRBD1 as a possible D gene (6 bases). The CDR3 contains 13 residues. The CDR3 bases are TGTGCCAGCAGCAATAAACAGGGTCAGCCCCACCATTTT. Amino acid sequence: CASSNKQGQPHHF.

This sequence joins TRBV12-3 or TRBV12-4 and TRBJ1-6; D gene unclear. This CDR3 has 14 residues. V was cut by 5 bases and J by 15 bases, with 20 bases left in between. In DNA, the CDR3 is TGTGCCAGCAGTCCCCAACATCGGGATTCATGCCTCCACTTT. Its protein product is CASSPQHRDSCLHF.

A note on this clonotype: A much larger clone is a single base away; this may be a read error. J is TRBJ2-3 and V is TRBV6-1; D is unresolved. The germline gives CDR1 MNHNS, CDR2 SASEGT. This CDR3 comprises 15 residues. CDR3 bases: TGTGTCAGCAGTGAACGGCCCCGGAGCACAGATACGCAGTATTTT. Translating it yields CVSSERPRSTDTQYF.

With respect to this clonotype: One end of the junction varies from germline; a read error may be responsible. CDR3 protein: CANSLAGWETHYF. The DNA of the CDR3 is TGTGCCAACAGCTTAGCTGGCTGGGAGACCCATTACTTC. The chain carries TRBV11-2 and TRBJ2-5, with D possibly matching TRBD2 (5 bases). The CDR3 covers 13 residues. Looked up from germline, CDR1 is SGHAT and CDR2 is FQNNGV.

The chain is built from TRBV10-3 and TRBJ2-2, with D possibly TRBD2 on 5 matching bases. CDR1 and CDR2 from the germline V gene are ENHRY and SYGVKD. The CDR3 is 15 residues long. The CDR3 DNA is TGTACAATCAGCCGAGTAAGAGGGCCCTCCTGGGAGCTGTTTTTT. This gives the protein CTISRVRGPSWELFF.

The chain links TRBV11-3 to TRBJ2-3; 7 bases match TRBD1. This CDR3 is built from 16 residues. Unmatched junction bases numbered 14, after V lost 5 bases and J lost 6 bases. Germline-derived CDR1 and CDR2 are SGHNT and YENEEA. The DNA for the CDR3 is TGTGCCAGCAGCCCGGGACAGATAAAATACACTGATACGCAGTATTTT. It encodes CASSPGQIKYTDTQYF.

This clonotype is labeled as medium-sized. The CDR3 is CASSLKGTGELFF. The DNA for the CDR3 is TGTGCCAGCAGCTTAAAAGGAACCGGGGAGCTGTTTTTT. The chain employs TRBV11-2 and TRBJ2-2; no definite D call. This CDR3 contains 13 residues. CDR1 is SGHAT, CDR2 FQNNGV, per germline. Deletions cut 2 bases from V and 5 bases from J, with 6 bases between.

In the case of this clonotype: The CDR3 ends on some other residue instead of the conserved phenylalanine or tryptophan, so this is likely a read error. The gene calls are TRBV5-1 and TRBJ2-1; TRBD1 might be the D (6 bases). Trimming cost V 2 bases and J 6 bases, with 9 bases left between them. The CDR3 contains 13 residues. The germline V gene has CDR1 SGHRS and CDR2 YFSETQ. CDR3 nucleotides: TGCGCCAGCAGCTTTACAGGGACCAATGAGCAGTTCTTA. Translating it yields CASSFTGTNEQFL.

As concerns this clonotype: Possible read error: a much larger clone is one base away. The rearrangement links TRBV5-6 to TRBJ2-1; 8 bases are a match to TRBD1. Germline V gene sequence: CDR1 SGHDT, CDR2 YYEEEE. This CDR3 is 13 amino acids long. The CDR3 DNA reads TGTGCCATCAGCCCGACAGGGGTTTTCGAGCAGTTCTTC. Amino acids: CAISPTGVFEQFF.

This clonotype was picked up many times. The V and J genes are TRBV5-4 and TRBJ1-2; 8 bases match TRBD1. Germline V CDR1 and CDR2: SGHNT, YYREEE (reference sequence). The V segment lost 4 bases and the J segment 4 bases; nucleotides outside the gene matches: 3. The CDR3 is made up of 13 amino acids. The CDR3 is CASSDRGLYGYTF. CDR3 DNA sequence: TGTGCCAGCAGCGACAGGGGCCTCTATGGCTACACCTTC.

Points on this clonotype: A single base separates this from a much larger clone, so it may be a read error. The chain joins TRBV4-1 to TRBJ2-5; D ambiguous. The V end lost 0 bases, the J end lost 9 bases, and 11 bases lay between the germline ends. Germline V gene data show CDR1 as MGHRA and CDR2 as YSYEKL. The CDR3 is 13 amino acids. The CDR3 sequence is CASSQEIRRSQYF. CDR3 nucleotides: TGCGCCAGCAGCCAAGAGATTCGGCGATCCCAGTACTTC.

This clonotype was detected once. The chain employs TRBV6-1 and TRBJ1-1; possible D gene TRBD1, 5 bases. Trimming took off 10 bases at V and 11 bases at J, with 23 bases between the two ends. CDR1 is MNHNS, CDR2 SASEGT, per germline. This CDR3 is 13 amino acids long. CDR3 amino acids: CAITSEWGMPAFF. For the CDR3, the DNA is TGTGCCATCACCTCGGAATGGGGCATGCCGGCTTTCTTT.

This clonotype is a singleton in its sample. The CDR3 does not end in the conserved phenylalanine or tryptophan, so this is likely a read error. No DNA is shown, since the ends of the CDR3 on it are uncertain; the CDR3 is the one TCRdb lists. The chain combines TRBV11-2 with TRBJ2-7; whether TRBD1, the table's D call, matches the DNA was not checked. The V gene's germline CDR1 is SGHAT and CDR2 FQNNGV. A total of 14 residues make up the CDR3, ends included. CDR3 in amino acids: CASSLGDRNYEQCL.

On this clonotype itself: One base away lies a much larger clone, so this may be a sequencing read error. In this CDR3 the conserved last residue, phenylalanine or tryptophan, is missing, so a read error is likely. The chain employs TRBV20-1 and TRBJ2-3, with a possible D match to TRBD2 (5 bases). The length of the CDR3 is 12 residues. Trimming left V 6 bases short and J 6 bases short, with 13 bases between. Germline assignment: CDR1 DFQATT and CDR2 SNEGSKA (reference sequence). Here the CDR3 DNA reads TGCAGTGCCCTGAGGGTTGGGGATACGCAGTATTAT. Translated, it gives CSALRVGDTQYY.

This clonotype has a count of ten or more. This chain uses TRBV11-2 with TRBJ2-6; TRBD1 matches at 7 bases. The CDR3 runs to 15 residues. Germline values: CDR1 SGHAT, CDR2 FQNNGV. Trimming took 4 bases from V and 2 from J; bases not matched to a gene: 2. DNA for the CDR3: TGTGCCAGCAGCTCTCAGGGGGCTGGGGCCAACGTCCTGACTTTC. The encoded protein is CASSSQGAGANVLTF.

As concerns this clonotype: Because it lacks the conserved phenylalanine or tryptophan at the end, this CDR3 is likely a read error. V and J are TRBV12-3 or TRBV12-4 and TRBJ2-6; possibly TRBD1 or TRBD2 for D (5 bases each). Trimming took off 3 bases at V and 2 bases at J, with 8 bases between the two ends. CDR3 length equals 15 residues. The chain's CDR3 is CASSFVGAGANVLTI. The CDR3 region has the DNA TGTGCCAGCAGTTTTGTGGGGGCTGGGGCCAACGTCCTGACTATC.

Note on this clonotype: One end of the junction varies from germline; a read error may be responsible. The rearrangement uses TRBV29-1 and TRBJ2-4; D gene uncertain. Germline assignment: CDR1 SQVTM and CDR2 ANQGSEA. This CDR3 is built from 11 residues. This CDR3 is CSSIAKNIPYF. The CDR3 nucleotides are TGCAGCTCCATAGCCAAAAACATTCCGTACTTC.

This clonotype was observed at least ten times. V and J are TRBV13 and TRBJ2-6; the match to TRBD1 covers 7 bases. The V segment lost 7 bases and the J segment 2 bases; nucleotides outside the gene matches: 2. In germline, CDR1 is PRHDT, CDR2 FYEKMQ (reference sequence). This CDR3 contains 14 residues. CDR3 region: CASNDRAGANVLTF. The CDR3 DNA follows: TGTGCCAGCAACGACAGGGCTGGGGCCAACGTCCTGACTTTC.

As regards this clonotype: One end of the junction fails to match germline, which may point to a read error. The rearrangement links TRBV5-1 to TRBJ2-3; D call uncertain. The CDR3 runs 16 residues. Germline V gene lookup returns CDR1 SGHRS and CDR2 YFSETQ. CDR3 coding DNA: TGCGCCAGCAGCCCATCCATGACTGGGTCCCCAGATGCGCAGTATTTT. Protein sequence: CASSPSMTGSPDAQYF.

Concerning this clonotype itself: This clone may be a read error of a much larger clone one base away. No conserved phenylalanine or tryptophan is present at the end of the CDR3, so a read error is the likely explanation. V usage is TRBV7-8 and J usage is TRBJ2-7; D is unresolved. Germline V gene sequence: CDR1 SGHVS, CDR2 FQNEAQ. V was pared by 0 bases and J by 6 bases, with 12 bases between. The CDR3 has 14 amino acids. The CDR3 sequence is CASSLAGDPAEQYL. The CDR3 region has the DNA TGTGCCAGCAGCTTAGCAGGCGACCCGGCCGAGCAGTACCTC.

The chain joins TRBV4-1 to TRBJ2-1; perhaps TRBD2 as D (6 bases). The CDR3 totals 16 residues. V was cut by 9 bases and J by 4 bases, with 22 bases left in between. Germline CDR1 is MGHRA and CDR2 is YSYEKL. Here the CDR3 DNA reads TGCGCCAGAATCCAAGTAGCGGAGAGCTCTTACAATGAGCAGTTCTTC. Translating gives CARIQVAESSYNEQFF.

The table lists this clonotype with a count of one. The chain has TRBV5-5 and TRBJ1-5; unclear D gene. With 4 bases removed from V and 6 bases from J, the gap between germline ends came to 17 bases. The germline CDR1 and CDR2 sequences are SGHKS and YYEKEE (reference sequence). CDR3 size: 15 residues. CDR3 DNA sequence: TGTGCCAGCAGCCTTAATTCGGGGAAAGCTCAGCCCCAGCATTTT. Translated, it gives CASSLNSGKAQPQHF.

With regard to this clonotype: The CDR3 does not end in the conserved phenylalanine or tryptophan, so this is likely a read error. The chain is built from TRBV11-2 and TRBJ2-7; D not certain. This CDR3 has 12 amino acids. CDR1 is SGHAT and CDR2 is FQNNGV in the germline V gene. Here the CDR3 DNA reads TGTGCCAACAGCCGGACGCCCACCGAGCAGTACTCC. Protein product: CANSRTPTEQYS.

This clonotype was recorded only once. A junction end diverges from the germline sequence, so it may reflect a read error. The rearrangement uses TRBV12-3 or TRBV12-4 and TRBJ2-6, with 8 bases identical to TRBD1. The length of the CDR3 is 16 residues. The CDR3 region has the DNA TGTGCCATCCGGGACAGGAGTCTCTCTGGGGCCAACGTCCTGGCTTTC. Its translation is CAIRDRSLSGANVLAF.